Listed here are 21 T cell receptor beta chains from one sample, sequenced in a study of response to subunit inactivated influenza vaccine. TCRdb reprocessed the RT-PCR reads via MiXCR and lists one record per CDR3 protein. The sample carries just under 250,000 distinct CDR3 sequences, roughly an eighth recorded once. The specimen was non-naive T cells sorted from PBMCs, collected approximately 15 days before vaccination. All receptors derive from a man between 50 and 59 years old who received an inactivated influenza vaccine.

This clonotype was recorded at least ten times. The chain joins TRBV12-3 or TRBV12-4 to TRBJ2-2, with D perhaps TRBD2 (5 bases). V was shortened by 1 base and J by 6 bases, with 12 bases between the two germline ends. This CDR3 spans 15 amino acids. CDR3 sequence: CASSLGQTRAGELFF. The CDR3 DNA reads as TGTGCCAGCAGTTTAGGGCAAACGAGGGCCGGGGAGCTGTTTTTT.

The chain joins TRBV12-3 or TRBV12-4 to TRBJ2-3; D is ambiguous. The CDR3 is made up of 14 amino acids. The V gene lost 3 bases and the J gene lost 4 bases, with 11 bases spanning the gap. CDR3 residues: CASSFIGSPDTQYF. Written as DNA, the CDR3 is TGTGCCAGCAGTTTCATCGGCAGTCCAGATACGCAGTATTTT.

This clonotype was detected a few times. DNA of the CDR3: TGCAGTGCTCACCGGGACGGCAATCAGCCCCAGCATTTT. Translated: CSAHRDGNQPQHF. This chain joins TRBV20-1 and TRBJ1-5; D possibly corresponds to TRBD1 (5 bases). The CDR3 is made up of 13 amino acids. Trimming cost V 5 bases and J 2 bases, with 10 bases left between them. Germline CDR1 and CDR2: DFQATT and SNEGSKA (reference sequence).

This clonotype was picked up a small number of times. The J gene is TRBJ2-7, the V gene TRBV20-1; 8 nucleotides line up with TRBD2. The V segment lost 6 bases and the J segment 7 bases; nucleotides outside the gene matches: 20. Germline lookup yields CDR1 DFQATT and CDR2 SNEGSKA (reference sequence). CDR3 size: 16 residues. The CDR3 loop is CSAQRGAGRAVGEQYF. CDR3 nucleotide sequence: TGCAGTGCCCAACGTGGAGCCGGGAGGGCCGTCGGGGAGCAGTACTTC.

Ten or more counts support this clonotype. This chain's CDR3 is CASSRDIYEQFF. The CDR3 bases are TGTGCCAGCAGTCGGGACATTTATGAGCAGTTCTTC. The chain has TRBV12-3 or TRBV12-4 and TRBJ2-1, with D tentatively TRBD1 (6 bases). The CDR3 totals 12 residues. The germline V and J ends were trimmed by 5 bases and 8 bases, with 10 bases remaining between them.

This clonotype was recorded many times. The V gene is TRBV20-1, the J gene TRBJ2-3; TRBD2 agrees at 10 bases. The V gene end was trimmed by 7 bases and the J gene end by 6 bases; junction bases not matched to a gene: 1. The CDR3 is 11 residues long. Germline V gene lookup returns CDR1 DFQATT and CDR2 SNEGSKA (reference sequence). The CDR3 reads CSVTSGDTQYF. CDR3 coding DNA: TGCAGTGTGACTAGCGGGGATACGCAGTATTTT.

This clonotype was seen many times. CDR3 DNA sequence: TGTGCCAGCAGTTTAGGCCAGCGGCAGTACTTC. It specifies CASSLGQRQYF. This rearrangement joins TRBV28 to TRBJ2-7; the D is unclear. The V end lost 2 bases, the J end lost 9 bases, and 8 bases lay between the germline ends. The germline V gene has CDR1 MDHEN and CDR2 SYDVKM. This CDR3 has 11 amino acids.

This clonotype has more than one count but fewer than ten. This chain connects TRBV20-1 to TRBJ2-3; 14 positions agree with TRBD2. V dropped 3 bases and J dropped 6; count of bases not matched to a gene: 8. Germline CDR1 reads DFQATT; CDR2 reads SNEGSKA (reference sequence). The CDR3 extends over 16 amino acids. The CDR3, as DNA: TGCAGTGCTAGTAGACTAGCGGGGGGGCCTACGGATACGCAGTATTTT. Its protein is CSASRLAGGPTDTQYF.

In this sample, this clonotype turned up a few times. The chain couples TRBV27 to TRBJ2-7; 9 bases are a match to TRBD1. The CDR3 totals 15 residues. V shed 5 bases and J 6 bases; nucleotides not matched to a gene: 11. CDR1 is MNHEY and CDR2 is SMNVEV in the germline V gene (reference sequence). This chain's CDR3 is CASSKHGGTGSEQYF. For the CDR3, the DNA is TGTGCCAGCAGTAAGCACGGAGGGACAGGGTCCGAGCAGTACTTC.

The V call is TRBV12-3 or TRBV12-4, the J call TRBJ2-1; TRBD1 or TRBD2 may be the D gene (6 bases each). The CDR3 covers 12 residues. Deletions cut 6 bases from V and 15 bases from J, with 18 bases between. CDR3 sequence reads: CASRQEGVWVFF. In DNA, the CDR3 is TGTGCCAGCAGACAGGAGGGGGTCTGGGTGTTCTTC.

The rearrangement links TRBV28 to TRBJ2-3; D gene ambiguous. The germline CDR1 and CDR2 sequences are MDHEN and SYDVKM. CDR3 length: 15 residues. V was pared by 2 bases and J by 6 bases, with 15 bases between. CDR3 protein: CASSLGVGMADTQYF. In nucleotides, the CDR3 is TGTGCCAGCAGTTTAGGGGTGGGGATGGCGGATACGCAGTATTTT.

This clonotype occurred many times. V is TRBV7-2 and J is TRBJ2-1, with a weak D call TRBD2 (5 bases). This CDR3 spans 14 amino acids. Between the trimmed V and J ends, which lost 7 bases and 4 bases, there was a span of 14 bases. The V gene's germline CDR1 is SGHTA and CDR2 FQGNSA. This CDR3 is CASTGDVSYNEQFF. Here the CDR3 DNA reads TGTGCCAGCACCGGGGATGTTTCTTACAATGAGCAGTTCTTC.

This clonotype was observed a few times. V usage is TRBV5-1 and J usage is TRBJ2-1; 7 positions agree with TRBD2. The CDR3 has 16 residues. After removal of 4 bases from V and 6 bases from J, the junction contained 13 bases not matched to a gene. Per the germline V gene, CDR1 is SGHRS and CDR2 is YFSETQ. The CDR3 DNA is TGCGCCAGCAGCCCCTTAATTGGCGGGGGAGGCAATGAGCAGTTCTTC. This translates into CASSPLIGGGGNEQFF.

This clonotype was seen a few times. The chain has TRBV5-4 and TRBJ2-1; TRBD1 matches 11 bases. V lost 4 bases to trimming and J lost 0 bases; unmatched junction nucleotides: 0. From germline, CDR1 is SGHNT and CDR2 YYREEE (reference sequence). The CDR3 consists of 15 residues. The CDR3 bases are TGTGCCAGCAGCGGGACAGGGGGCTCCTACAATGAGCAGTTCTTC. Translation gives CASSGTGGSYNEQFF.

The CDR3 DNA reads TGTGCCAGCAGTGAAGCGGGGAACTATGGCTACACCTTC. The encoded protein is CASSEAGNYGYTF. The V and J genes are TRBV6-1 and TRBJ1-2, with unresolved D. Germline V gives CDR1 MNHNS, CDR2 SASEGT. V dropped 0 bases and J dropped 2 bases, with 4 bases sitting between them. The CDR3 spans 13 residues.

The table lists this clonotype with a few counts. V and J are TRBV5-1 and TRBJ1-1; D perhaps matches TRBD1 (5 bases). The CDR3 spans 14 residues. CDR1 and CDR2 (germline): SGHRS, YFSETQ. V lost 5 bases and J 1 base, leaving 12 bases between the germline ends. As DNA, the CDR3 is TGCGCCAGCAGACCCGGGACGGGGAACACTGAAGCTTTCTTT. This sequence encodes CASRPGTGNTEAFF. Based on the CDR3 plus reference TRBV5-1 and TRBJ1-1, the full variable domain is KAGVTQTPRYLIKTRGQQVTLSCSPISGHRSVSWYQQTPGQGLQFLFEYFSETQRNKGNFPGRFSGRQFSNSRSEMNVSTLELGDSALYLCASRPGTGNTEAFFGQGTRLTVV.

This clonotype was seen at least ten times. The rearrangement links TRBV6-2 or TRBV6-3 to TRBJ1-2; perhaps TRBD1 as D (5 bases). Germline CDR1 MNHEY, CDR2 SVGEGT. CDR3 length: 12 residues. The V gene lost 7 bases and the J gene lost 8 bases, with 14 bases spanning the gap. CDR3 residues: CASTIGARGYTF. In nucleotides, the CDR3 is TGTGCCAGCACTATAGGGGCGAGAGGCTACACCTTC.

This clonotype was seen more than once but under ten times. The chain joins TRBV6-2 or TRBV6-3 to TRBJ2-2; 9 bases agree with TRBD1. The CDR3 sequence is 16 residues long. Germline CDR1 MNHEY, CDR2 SVGEGT. Trimming at V came to 6 bases and at J to 6 bases, leaving 11 bases not matched to a gene. The CDR3 DNA reads as TGTGCCAGCAGGCGTCAACAGGGGGCGCGCTCCGGGGAGCTGTTTTTT. Amino acid sequence: CASRRQQGARSGELFF.

This clonotype was seen repeatedly, ten times or more. V and J are TRBV12-3 or TRBV12-4 and TRBJ1-2; TRBD1 aligns across 9 bases. This CDR3 spans 17 amino acids. Trimming removed 3 bases from V and 0 bases from J; junction bases left unmatched: 8. This chain's CDR3 is CASSFHGQGHSNYGYTF. CDR3 bases: TGTGCCAGCAGTTTCCATGGACAGGGGCACTCTAACTATGGCTACACCTTC.

This clonotype was observed a handful of times. V usage is TRBV12-3 or TRBV12-4 and J usage is TRBJ2-1, with 8 bases matching TRBD2. V lost 5 bases and J lost 8; bases outside the gene matches: 14. The CDR3 is 16 residues long. The CDR3 coding sequence is TGTGCCAGCAGTCTCAACTTAGCGGGGACGAGAGATGAGCAGTTCTTC. Its translation: CASSLNLAGTRDEQFF.

J is TRBJ1-3 and V is TRBV5-1; D is undetermined. The CDR3 is 13 residues long. Germline V gives CDR1 SGHRS, CDR2 YFSETQ. The V gene lost 7 bases and the J gene lost 0 bases, with 8 bases spanning the gap. The CDR3 is CASWESSGNTIYF. DNA for the CDR3: TGCGCCAGCTGGGAGAGCTCTGGAAACACCATATATTTT.